This T cell receptor beta chain stems from a study of cytotoxic CD8 clonotypes in ibrutinib-treated CLL. Background on the study: Enrolment comprised about 10 relapsed/refractory and over 14 treatment-naive patients; 17 to 18 were IGHV unmutated. Patients gave response samples after a median approximately 11 months of treatment, range 6 to 36. Study-level findings and limits: Higher clonality was seen at ibrutinib response and a return toward baseline at progression.

With 2 bases removed from V and 3 bases from J, the gap between germline ends came to 11 bases. The CDR3 consists of 14 residues. Germline values: CDR1 MNHNY, CDR2 SVGAGI (reference sequence). Produced via immunoSEQ multiplex PCR; TCRdb's table is partial and in-frame only. The sample consists of some 70,000 clones, 90% of them appearing once. Turning to this clone: Antigen: not known.

This receptor was identified in a human donor with chronic lymphocytic leukemia. The chain employs TRBV6-6 and TRBJ2-7, with D unresolved. The sequencing used PBMCs, collected after 12 months of ibrutinib treatment. The CDR3 reads CASSYIMDGYEQYF. Here the CDR3 DNA reads TGTGCCAGCAGTTACATCATGGACGGCTACGAGCAGTACTTC.